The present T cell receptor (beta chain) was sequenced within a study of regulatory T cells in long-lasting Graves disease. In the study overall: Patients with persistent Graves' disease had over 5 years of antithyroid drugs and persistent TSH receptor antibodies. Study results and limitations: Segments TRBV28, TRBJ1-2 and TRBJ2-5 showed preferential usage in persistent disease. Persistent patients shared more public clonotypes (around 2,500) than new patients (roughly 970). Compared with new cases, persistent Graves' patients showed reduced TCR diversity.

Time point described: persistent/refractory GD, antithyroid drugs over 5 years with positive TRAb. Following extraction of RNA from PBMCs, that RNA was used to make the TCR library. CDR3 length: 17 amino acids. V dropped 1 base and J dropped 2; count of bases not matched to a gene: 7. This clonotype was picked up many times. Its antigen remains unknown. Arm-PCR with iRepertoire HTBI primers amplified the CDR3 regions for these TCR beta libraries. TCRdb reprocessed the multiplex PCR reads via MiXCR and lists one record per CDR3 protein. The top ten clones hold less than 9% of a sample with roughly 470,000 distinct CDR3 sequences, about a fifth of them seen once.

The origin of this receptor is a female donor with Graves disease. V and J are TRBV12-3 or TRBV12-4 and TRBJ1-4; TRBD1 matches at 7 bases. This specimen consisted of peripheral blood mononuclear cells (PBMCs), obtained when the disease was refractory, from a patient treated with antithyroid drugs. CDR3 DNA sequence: TGTGCCAGCAGTTTAGTGATAGGGGGCGCGACTAATGAAAAACTGTTTTTT. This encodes CASSLVIGGATNEKLFF.